Listed here are 25 T cell receptor beta chains from one sample, sequenced in a study of technical replicates of blood from a handful of donors. The table came from immunoSEQ multiplex PCR; TCRdb's copy has only in-frame clones and leaves some out. This sample carries 95,000 or so clones, around 95% of them seen once, and the ten largest clones take about 0.36%. The specimen sequenced was T cells isolated from PBMCs. The source is a human donor in good health.

This chain links TRBV28 with TRBJ1-2, with a weak D call TRBD1 (6 bases). The V end was cut by 9 bases, the J end by 8 bases, with 19 bases between. Germline-derived CDR1 and CDR2 are MDHEN and SYDVKM. There are 13 residues in the CDR3. CDR3 loop: CASERQALWGYTF. CDR3 nucleotides: TGTGCCAGTGAAAGACAGGCTCTTTGGGGCTACACCTTC.

The chain recombines TRBV28 with TRBJ2-7; possible D gene TRBD1, 5 bases. Germline V gene data show CDR1 as MDHEN and CDR2 as SYDVKM. This CDR3 has 16 amino acids. The V gene lost 6 bases and the J gene lost 1 base, with 19 bases spanning the gap. Written as DNA, the CDR3 is TGTGCCAGCAGCCCACCCCAAAAGGGGCTTTCCTACGAGCAGTACTTC. It specifies CASSPPQKGLSYEQYF.

This chain joins TRBV5-6 and TRBJ2-5; 14 positions agree with TRBD2. The J call may be in error: the DNA end matches TRBJ2-7 better. The CDR3 sequence is 17 residues long. Germline CDR1 and CDR2: SGHDT and YYEEEE. The DNA for the CDR3 is TGTGCCAGCAGCTTGGTTACCGGGACTAGCGGGAGTTACGAGCAGTACTTC. This encodes CASSLVTGTSGSYEQYF.

The chain has TRBV6-1 and TRBJ1-5; D remains unclear. V dropped 3 bases and J dropped 5 bases, with 8 bases sitting between them. CDR3 length equals 13 residues. From germline, CDR1 is MNHNS and CDR2 SASEGT. The CDR3 reads CASSDGQYQPQHF. In DNA, the CDR3 is TGTGCCAGCAGTGATGGGCAGTATCAGCCCCAGCATTTT.

V and J are TRBV5-5 and TRBJ2-1; TRBD2 might be the D (5 bases). V was trimmed by 3 bases and J by 3 bases, leaving 7 bases between them. The CDR3 spans 13 residues. CDR1 is SGHKS and CDR2 is YYEKEE in the germline V gene (reference sequence). The DNA of the CDR3 is TGTGCCAGCAGCTCAGACTACTACAATGAGCAGTTCTTC. Translation gives CASSSDYYNEQFF.

This chain joins TRBV5-6 and TRBJ2-4, with a tentative D call TRBD2 (6 bases). Germline CDR1 is SGHDT and CDR2 is YYEEEE. Trimming removed 2 bases at V and 3 bases at J, with 21 bases between. The CDR3 runs to 18 residues. The CDR3 sequence: CASSFKRVIGVGKNIQYF. In DNA form, the CDR3 reads TGTGCCAGCAGCTTTAAGCGGGTGATCGGCGTGGGCAAAAACATTCAGTACTTC.

V usage is TRBV29-1 and J usage is TRBJ2-5; perhaps TRBD2 as D (7 bases). Germline V lookup: CDR1 SQVTM, CDR2 ANQGSEA. Trimming cost V 6 bases and J 5 bases, with 16 bases left between them. The length of the CDR3 is 13 residues. Written as DNA, the CDR3 is TGCAGCGTCGCTGAGGGAGGGGGGGAGACCCAGTACTTC. Protein: CSVAEGGGETQYF.

V is TRBV7-9 and J is TRBJ2-3, with 8 bases aligning to TRBD2. Germline assignment: CDR1 SEHNR and CDR2 FQNEAQ (reference sequence). V lost 0 bases to trimming and J lost 8 bases; unmatched junction nucleotides: 1. The CDR3 runs to 13 residues. CDR3 sequence reads: CASSLAREATQYF. CDR3 nucleotide sequence: TGTGCCAGCAGCTTAGCGCGGGAGGCTACGCAGTATTTT. Combining the CDR3 with reference TRBV7-9 and TRBJ2-3 gives the whole variable domain DTGVSQNPRHKITKRGQNVTFRCDPISEHNRLYWYRQTLGQGPEFLTYFQNEAQLEKSRLLSDRFSAERPKGSFSTLEIQRTEQGDSAMYLCASSLAREATQYFGPGTRLTVL.

V is TRBV27 and J is TRBJ2-7, with a tentative D call TRBD2 (6 bases). Trimming shortened V by 8 bases and J by 2 bases, and 13 bases separated the two germline ends. This CDR3 region has 13 residues. Germline V gene lookup returns CDR1 MNHEY and CDR2 SMNVEV (reference sequence). CDR3 sequence reads: CASHGTQPYEQYF. CDR3 nucleotide sequence: TGTGCCAGCCACGGGACTCAGCCCTACGAGCAGTACTTC.

The chain combines TRBV19 with TRBJ1-2; 8 nucleotides align to TRBD1. The V segment lost 7 bases and the J segment 7 bases; nucleotides outside the gene matches: 5. The CDR3 loop spans 12 amino acids. Germline CDR1 and CDR2: LNHDA and SQIVND (reference sequence). The DNA of the CDR3 is TGTGCCAGTACCGGACAGGGAAGTGGCTACACCTTC. Protein: CASTGQGSGYTF.

The V and J genes are TRBV10-3 and TRBJ1-5; D remains unclear. The V end was cut by 6 bases, the J end by 1 base, with 7 bases between. This CDR3 spans 13 amino acids. The V gene's germline CDR1 is ENHRY and CDR2 SYGVKD. CDR3 region: CAIRPQSNQPQHF. The DNA of the CDR3 is TGTGCCATCAGACCACAAAGCAATCAGCCCCAGCATTTT.

In nucleotides, the CDR3 is TGTGCCAGCAGCGTAATTTCGGGAACTGAAGCTTTCTTT. Translation gives CASSVISGTEAFF. The V gene is TRBV9, the J gene TRBJ1-1; no reliable D call. CDR1 and CDR2 (germline): SGDLS, YYNGEE. CDR3 length: 13 residues. V lost 1 base to trimming and J lost 5 bases, with 9 bases between them.

J is TRBJ2-5 and V is TRBV6-1, with 11 positions matching TRBD2. V trimming: 6 bases; J trimming: 3 bases; junction bases outside the gene matches: 0. Germline V CDR1 and CDR2: MNHNS, SASEGT. The CDR3 is 13 residues long. In nucleotides, the CDR3 is TGTGCCAGCAGGACTAGCGGGAAAGAGACCCAGTACTTC. Protein: CASRTSGKETQYF.

The chain uses TRBV2 and TRBJ2-7; D possibly corresponds to TRBD1 (6 bases). The CDR3 spans 13 residues. With 8 bases removed from V and 2 bases from J, the gap between germline ends came to 13 bases. Germline V gene data show CDR1 as SNHLY and CDR2 as FYNNEI. The CDR3: CASERTEAYEQYF. In DNA form, the CDR3 reads TGTGCCAGCGAAAGGACAGAGGCCTACGAGCAGTACTTC.

The rearrangement uses TRBV7-4 and TRBJ1-1; D perhaps matches TRBD1 (6 bases). The germline CDR1 and CDR2 sequences are SGHVT and SQSDAQ. The V and J ends lost 6 bases and 0 bases respectively, with 14 bases between them. The CDR3 runs 15 residues. The CDR3 loop is CASRTLDSLNTEAFF. The CDR3 DNA reads as TGTGCCAGCAGGACGCTGGACAGTCTGAACACTGAAGCTTTCTTT. Drawing the rest from reference TRBV7-4 and TRBJ1-1, the complete variable domain is GAGVSQSPRYKVAKRGRDVALRCDSISGHVTLYWYRQTLGQGSEVLTYSQSDAQRDKSGRPSGRFSAERPERSVSTLKIQRTEQGDSAVYLCASRTLDSLNTEAFFGQGTRLTVV.

This clone occurred once. The genes are TRBV6-4 and TRBJ2-1; TRBD2 matches 10 bases. From germline, CDR1 is MRHNA and CDR2 SNTAGT. Trimming cost V 2 bases and J 7 bases; bases outside gene matches: 5. The CDR3 has 15 amino acids. CDR3 loop: CASSDPSGGGNEQFF. DNA for the CDR3: TGTGCCAGCAGTGACCCCAGCGGGGGGGGGAATGAGCAGTTCTTC.

V is TRBV28 and J is TRBJ2-7; TRBD1 is a possible D gene (5 bases). The germline gives CDR1 MDHEN, CDR2 SYDVKM. The V end lost 5 bases, the J end lost 2 bases, and 16 bases lay between the germline ends. The CDR3 sequence is 15 residues long. CDR3 nucleotide sequence: TGTGCCAGCAGTCCCCCTTTAGACAGCCCCTACGAGCAGTACTTC. This codes for CASSPPLDSPYEQYF.

In regard to this clone: Relative to the germline gene, one junction end is altered; a read error may explain this. In DNA form, the CDR3 reads TGTGCCAGCAGTTACTCCGGGACAGGGTCCTACGAGCAGTACTTC. Its translation: CASSYSGTGSYEQYF. V and J are TRBV10-3 and TRBJ2-7; 9 bases match TRBD1. The CDR3 totals 15 residues. The germline V gene has CDR1 ENHRY and CDR2 SYGVKD.

As for this clone: Within the sample, other DNA sequences also encode this same CDR3. The chain couples TRBV2 to TRBJ2-3, with 9 bases that match TRBD2. Unmatched junction bases numbered 7, after V lost 6 bases and J lost 3 bases. The CDR3 extends over 15 amino acids. Germline assignment: CDR1 SNHLY and CDR2 FYNNEI. The CDR3 sequence: CASRLLAGGTDTQYF. CDR3 in DNA: TGTGCCAGCAGACTACTAGCGGGTGGTACAGATACGCAGTATTTT.

This clone has a handful of counts. This sequence joins TRBV5-4 and TRBJ1-1, with D possibly being TRBD1 (6 bases). With 4 bases removed from V and 7 bases from J, the gap between germline ends came to 17 bases. This CDR3 is 14 amino acids long. Germline loops: CDR1 SGHNT, CDR2 YYREEE (reference sequence). CDR3 sequence: CASSTLNRAYEAFF. As DNA, the CDR3 is TGTGCCAGCAGCACACTAAACAGGGCTTATGAAGCTTTCTTT.

The rearrangement uses TRBV19 and TRBJ2-5, with D unresolved. Germline values: CDR1 LNHDA, CDR2 SQIVND (reference sequence). Between the trimmed V and J ends, which lost 4 bases and 3 bases, there was a span of 15 bases. CDR3 length: 15 amino acids. CDR3: CASSKNGRSKETQYF. In nucleotides, the CDR3 is TGTGCCAGTAGTAAAAACGGCAGGTCAAAAGAGACCCAGTACTTC.

This chain links TRBV20-1 with TRBJ2-7; 9 nucleotides line up with TRBD1. The CDR3 has 9 amino acids. Germline V gene lookup returns CDR1 DFQATT and CDR2 SNEGSKA (reference sequence). V gave up 5 bases and J gave up 12 bases; unmatched junction bases: 2. The CDR3 spells CSAGQGPYF. DNA of the CDR3: TGCAGTGCTGGACAGGGGCCGTACTTC.

The chain joins TRBV27 to TRBJ2-7; D unclear. Trimming stripped 5 bases from V and 3 bases from J, with 8 bases between. This CDR3 contains 12 residues. Germline lookup yields CDR1 MNHEY and CDR2 SMNVEV (reference sequence). The CDR3 sequence: CASSPSSYEQYF. In nucleotides, the CDR3 is TGTGCCAGCAGTCCCTCTAGCTACGAGCAGTACTTC.

The rearrangement joins TRBV18 to TRBJ2-1; tentative D call: TRBD2 (5 bases). CDR1 is KGHSH and CDR2 is LQKENI in the germline V gene. The CDR3 extends over 14 amino acids. V was pared by 2 bases and J by 8 bases, with 13 bases between. This chain's CDR3 is CASSPSSGRDEQFF. The DNA for the CDR3 is TGTGCCAGCTCACCATCATCGGGAAGGGATGAGCAGTTCTTC.

The J gene is TRBJ2-5, the V gene TRBV6-1, with 9 bases matching TRBD2. CDR3 size: 14 residues. Germline V lookup: CDR1 MNHNS, CDR2 SASEGT. With V trimmed by 4 bases and J by 6 bases, 6 bases remained unmatched. DNA for the CDR3: TGTGCCAGCAGTGCCGGGACTAGCAGCCAGACCCAGTACTTC. It translates to CASSAGTSSQTQYF.